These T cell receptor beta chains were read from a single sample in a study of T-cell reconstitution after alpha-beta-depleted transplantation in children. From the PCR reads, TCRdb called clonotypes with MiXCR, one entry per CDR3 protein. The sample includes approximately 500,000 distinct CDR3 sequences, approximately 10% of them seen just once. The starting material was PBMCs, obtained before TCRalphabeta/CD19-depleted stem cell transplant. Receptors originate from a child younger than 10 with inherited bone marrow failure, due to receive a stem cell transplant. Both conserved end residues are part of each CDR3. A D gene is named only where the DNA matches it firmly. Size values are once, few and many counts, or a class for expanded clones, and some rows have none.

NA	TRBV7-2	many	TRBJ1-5	TGTGCCAGCAGCTATTACAGGGATCAGCCCCAGCATTTT	CASSYYRDQPQHF
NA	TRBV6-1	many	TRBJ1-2	TGTGCCAGCAGTGAAGGGGTTCGCTATGGCTACACCTTC	CASSEGVRYGYTF
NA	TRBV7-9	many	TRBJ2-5	TGTGCCAGCGTCAGGGGTCAAGAGACCCAGTACTTC	CASVRGQETQYF
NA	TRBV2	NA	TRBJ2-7	TGTGCCAGCAACGAAGGTGGCAGGACCCTCTACGAGCAGTACTTC	CASNEGGRTLYEQYF
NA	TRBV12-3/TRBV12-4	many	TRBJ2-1	TGTGCCAGCAGTTTAACCAGTTACGATGAGCAGTTCTTC	CASSLTSYDEQFF
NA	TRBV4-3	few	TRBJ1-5	TGCGCCAGCAGCCAAGATCGGGGGCAGGTCAATCAGCCCCAGCATTTT	CASSQDRGQVNQPQHF
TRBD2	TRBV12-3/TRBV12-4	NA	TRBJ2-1	TGTGCCAGCTTGAGGGAGGGGTACAATGAGCAGTTCTTC	CASLREGYNEQFF
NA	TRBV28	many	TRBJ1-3	TGTGCCAGCAGCCGCGGACGCTCTGGAAACACCATATATTTT	CASSRGRSGNTIYF
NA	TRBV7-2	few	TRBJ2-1	TGTGCCAGCAGCTTGTGGCGGGCGATGAATGAGCAGTTCTTC	CASSLWRAMNEQFF
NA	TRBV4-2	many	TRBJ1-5	TGTGCCAGCAGCCAGACCGGGGGTCTCACTTGGCCCCAGCATTTT	CASSQTGGLTWPQHF
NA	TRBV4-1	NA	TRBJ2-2	TGCGCCAGCAGCCAAGTCCCATTGGGGGACCCCGGGGAGCTGTTTTTT	CASSQVPLGDPGELFF
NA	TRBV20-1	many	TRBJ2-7	TGCAGTGCTCGCCGCGGGGGCCGGGTCAACGAGCAGTACTTC	CSARRGGRVNEQYF
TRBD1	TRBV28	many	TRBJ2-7	TGTGCCAGCAGGGAAGGGACAGGGCCTCCCTACGAGCAGTACTTC	CASREGTGPPYEQYF
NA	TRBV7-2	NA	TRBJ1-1	TGTGCCAGCAGCTTCCGGGTCACTGAAGCTTTCTTT	CASSFRVTEAFF
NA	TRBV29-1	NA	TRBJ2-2	TGCAGCGTTGAACGAGGGGCGAACACCGGGGAGCCGTTTTTT	CSVERGANTGEPFF
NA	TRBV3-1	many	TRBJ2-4	TGTGCCAGCAGCCAAGATCAGCCAAGCGGACTAGCCAAAAACATTCAGTACTTC	CASSQDQPSGLAKNIQYF
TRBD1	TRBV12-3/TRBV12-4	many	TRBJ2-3	TGTGCCAGCAGCCGAGGACAGGGCACAGATACGCAGTATTTT	CASSRGQGTDTQYF
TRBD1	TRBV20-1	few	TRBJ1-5	TGCAGTGCTAGCGGCAGGGGGTGGGGATATAGCAATCAGCCCCAGCATTTT	CSASGRGWGYSNQPQHF
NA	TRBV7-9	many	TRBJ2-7	TGTGCCAGCAGCTTAGCGTGGGCCTACGAGCAGTACTTC	CASSLAWAYEQYF
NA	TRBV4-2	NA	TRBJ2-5	TGTGCCAGCAGCCAAGAGGGGTTCCAAGAGACCCAGTACTTC	CASSQEGFQETQYF
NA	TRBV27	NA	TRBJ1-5	TGTGCCAGCACCAAACCTGGGTGGCCCCAGCATTTT	CASTKPGWPQHF
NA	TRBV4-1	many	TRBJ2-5	TGCGCCAGCAGCCAAGATCCTAGAGAAGAGACCCAGTACTTC	CASSQDPREETQYF
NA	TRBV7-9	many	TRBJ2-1	TGTGCCAGCAGCCTTTCGGGCGGGGAGTACAATGAGCAGTTCTTC	CASSLSGGEYNEQFF
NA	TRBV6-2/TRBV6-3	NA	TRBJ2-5	TGTGCCAGCAGCCCCAGAGGGAGGACCGAGACCCAGTACTTC	CASSPRGRTETQYF
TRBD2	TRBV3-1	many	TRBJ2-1	TGTGCCAGCAGCCAAGGTGGCGCGGGAGTATATCTATGGTACAATGAGCAGTTCTTC	CASSQGGAGVYLWYNEQFF
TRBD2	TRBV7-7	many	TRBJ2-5	TGTGCCAGCAGCCAATGGACTAGTGCGGAGACCCAGTACTTC	CASSQWTSAETQYF
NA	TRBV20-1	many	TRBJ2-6	TGCAGTGCTTCGGACGGCGGCTCTGGGGCCAACGTCCTGACTTTC	CSASDGGSGANVLTF
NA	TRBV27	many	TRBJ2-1	TGTGCCAGCAGCTACCGGGACAATTACAATGAGCAGTTCTTC	CASSYRDNYNEQFF